In its sample, the clone carrying this TCR beta chain was seen a few times. This sample is part of a study of T cells in Graves' hyperthyroidism and ophthalmopathy. Template material for amplifying TCR beta CDR3 regions consisted of RNA transcripts. HTBI primers were employed in a first-round RT-PCR of the TCR CDR3. TCRdb passed the multiplex PCR reads through MiXCR, listing each CDR3 protein once. This sample carries around 390,000 distinct CDR3 sequences, 14% of them seen once, and the ten largest clones take around 20%. V was trimmed by 6 bases and J by 5 bases, leaving 17 bases between them. The CDR3 is made up of 14 amino acids. Germline V lookup: CDR1 MNHEY, CDR2 SVGEGT.

The J gene is TRBJ2-7, the V gene TRBV6-2 or TRBV6-3, with a possible D match to TRBD2 (5 bases). This clonotype was obtained from a woman in her thirties with Graves' ophthalmopathy. Input material: blood. CDR3 protein: CASRTLRRLHEQYF. The CDR3 DNA reads TGTGCCAGCAGGACACTTAGGAGGCTCCACGAGCAGTACTTC.